The sequence of this TCR beta chain was determined in a study of post-analysis software for immune sequencing data. Comments on this clonotype: Its antigen is unidentified.

The CDR3 contains 15 residues. V was trimmed by 1 base and J by 1 base, leaving 10 bases between them. CDR1 is SGHTA and CDR2 is FQGNSA in the germline V gene. Incorporated into the TCR beta cDNA libraries were unique molecular identifiers, which served to reduce PCR and sequencing biases. Approximately 550,000 cDNA molecules came from roughly 1 to 10 million T cells. TCRdb re-called the PCR reads with MiXCR, one entry per CDR3 protein. Of 350,000 to 500,000 distinct CDR3 sequences listed, 35% to 45% are singletons. General study points: Patients had higher frequencies than controls of roughly five TRBV segments, including TRBV5-6, TRBV5-1 and TRBV20-1. Controls significantly exceeded multiple sclerosis patients in normalized Chao1 diversity. F measure showed strong co-clustering of same-batch samples.

This chain links TRBV7-2 with TRBJ1-1; D is ambiguous. This TCR came from a girl aged 2-9 years with multiple sclerosis. Material for sequencing was blood. CDR3: CASSLVGLQNTEAFF. The CDR3 region has the DNA TGTGCCAGCAGCTTAGTAGGCCTTCAGAACACTGAAGCTTTCTTT.